Below, 9 T cell receptor beta chains from the same sample are listed, as sequenced in a study of blood T cell repertoires in COVID-19. Here immunoSEQ multiplex PCR was the method, and the copy in TCRdb shows in-frame clones only, minus some. Among 140,000 to 150,000 clones listed, approximately 83% were seen once. Source material: peripheral blood. The receptor set was obtained from a woman aged 55-69 years with COVID-19, enrolled during active disease.

The chain uses TRBV28 and TRBJ1-2, with 7 positions matching TRBD1. The V and J ends lost 4 bases and 3 bases, in that order; junction bases with no gene match: 5. CDR1 and CDR2 (germline): MDHEN, SYDVKM. There are 14 residues in the CDR3. The CDR3 loop reads CASSSGGEDYGYTF. DNA of the CDR3: TGTGCCAGCAGTTCAGGGGGTGAGGACTATGGCTACACCTTC.

The CDR3 sequence: CASSQDLGGGDYEQYF. The CDR3 bases are TGCGCCAGCAGCCAAGATCTGGGCGGGGGTGACTACGAGCAGTACTTC. This chain links TRBV4-3 with TRBJ2-7; TRBD2 matches 7 bases. With V trimmed by 0 bases and J by 3 bases, 8 bases remained unmatched. Germline V gene data show CDR1 as LGHNA and CDR2 as YSLEER. The CDR3 totals 16 residues.

The rearrangement links TRBV13 to TRBJ2-7; D possibly corresponds to TRBD1 (6 bases). The germline V gene has CDR1 PRHDT and CDR2 FYEKMQ (reference sequence). The CDR3 has 15 amino acids. V shed 4 bases and J shed 0 bases, with 13 bases lying between them. CDR3 amino acids: CASSSRQALSYEQYF. The CDR3 region has the DNA TGTGCCAGCAGCTCCCGACAGGCCCTCTCCTACGAGCAGTACTTC.

The gene calls are TRBV21-1 and TRBJ2-3; no check of the table's D call, TRBD1, against the DNA was made. TRBV21-1 is assigned pseudogene status. This CDR3 comprises 16 residues. CDR3 amino acids: CASSADRGISTDTQYF. The DNA for the CDR3 is TGTGCCAGCAGCGCAGACAGGGGGATCAGCACAGATACGCAGTATTTT.

This sequence joins TRBV5-6 and TRBJ2-7; TRBD2 might be the D (5 bases). There are 17 residues in the CDR3. Trimming stripped 0 bases from V and 3 bases from J, with 19 bases between. Per the germline V gene, CDR1 is SGHDT and CDR2 is YYEEEE. The CDR3 loop reads CASSLGVPPDWRYEQYF. The DNA for the CDR3 is TGTGCCAGCAGCTTGGGGGTCCCTCCGGACTGGCGCTACGAGCAGTACTTC.

This clone was seen a handful of times. V is TRBV4-2 and J is TRBJ1-1, with a possible D match to TRBD1 (5 bases). V was pared by 2 bases and J by 1 base, with 14 bases between. Germline lookup yields CDR1 LGHNA and CDR2 YNFKEQ. The CDR3 extends over 16 amino acids. This CDR3 is CASSQPGGGWNTEAFF. The CDR3, as DNA: TGTGCCAGCAGCCAACCCGGGGGGGGATGGAACACTGAAGCTTTCTTT.

V is TRBV30 and J is TRBJ1-2, with 9 positions matching TRBD1. Germline CDR1 is GTSNPN and CDR2 is SVGIG (reference sequence). V gave up 4 bases and J gave up 8 bases; unmatched junction bases: 8. The CDR3 spans 13 residues. This chain's CDR3 is CAWTGTGGRGYTF. CDR3 bases: TGTGCCTGGACGGGTACAGGGGGCCGCGGCTACACCTTC.

CDR3 sequence (DNA): TGTGCCAGTAGTAATCCCGGCGGGGGGCAGATCAATCAGCCCCAGCATTTT. It yields the protein CASSNPGGGQINQPQHF. This rearrangement joins TRBV19 to TRBJ1-5, with D maybe TRBD1 (6 bases). V was clipped by 4 bases and J by 3 bases, with 19 bases between them. Per the germline V gene, CDR1 is LNHDA and CDR2 is SQIVND (reference sequence). The CDR3 has 17 residues.

The V gene is TRBV11-3, the J gene TRBJ2-4; TRBD1 is a possible D gene (6 bases). This CDR3 region has 16 residues. Trimming shortened V by 1 base and J by 2 bases, and 12 bases separated the two germline ends. CDR1 is SGHNT and CDR2 is YENEEA in the germline V gene. CDR3 sequence (DNA): TGTGCCAGCAGCTTAGGGGGGACAAGCTCCAAAAACATTCAGTACTTC. Its translation: CASSLGGTSSKNIQYF.